This TCR beta chain was captured by sequencing in a study of blood T cell repertoires in COVID-19 (dated by TCRdb to 2019 to 2021). With regard to the full study: The collaborator samples originated in the United States, Italy and Spain and spanned the acute and convalescent phases of COVID-19. The dataset comprised deeply sampled blood TCRbeta repertoires from subjects exposed to, actively infected with, or recovered from COVID-19. Samples were obtained from the ongoing ImmuneRACE study (first 160 participants) and from about 1,300 subjects provided by 6 global collaborators. The repertoires were made available in a free public database intended to serve as a resource for research on the immune response to SARS-CoV-2. Sample metadata almost always included a de-identified subject ID, COVID-19 status, age in years and sex. The material from the prospective study consisted of cDNA or gDNA derived from T cells, B-cell-depleted T cells, or PBMCs. Where HLA class I and class II types were available, the types were taken from metadata supplied by the sample provider, not from assay-based typing. The full study reports these points: How much clinical and demographic metadata was included differed by source and by participant, and the metadata was provided uncurated.

The collaborating institutions used their own protocols to collect whole blood in K2EDTA tubes. For TCRbeta analysis, collaborators shipped samples as frozen whole blood, isolated PBMCs, or DNA extracted from either of those sample types. The junction carries 14 bases between V and J, which are trimmed by 3 bases and 5 bases respectively. CDR3 length: 14 amino acids, cysteine to phenylalanine. Only CDR3 DNA remains: 42 bases, in frame from the first base. CDR1 and CDR2 were assigned from the germline V gene as SGHAT and FQNNGV. TCRbeta CDR3 regions were amplified from genomic DNA by means of the immunoSEQ Assay, a bias-controlled multiplex PCR. The paper's processing steps were these. The number of nucleated cells in each sample was estimated from the amplification of reference gene primers within the assay. To quantify the absolute abundance of each unique TCRbeta CDR3 rearrangement, sequence reads were collapsed and filtered. For each sample, productive Simpson clonality was calculated as the square root of Simpson's diversity index over productive rearrangements. This is the immuneACCESS table as TCRdb keeps it, with only in-frame sequences that have V and J called. A part of the clones is gone; compared with another copy, unresolved V genes explain less than half, and the rest is unexplained. V and J calls and clone size are copied from that table; D and trimming were computed from the DNA. The sample table lists approximately 170,000 clones, about 86% of them with a count of one. The ten top clones hold more than 3% of the sample.

In this sample, this clone turned up a few times. Its antigen is unknown. No per-base quality is available; no much larger clone lies one base away. This TCR was recovered from a woman in her seventies with acute or convalescent COVID-19. The chain employs TRBV11-2 and TRBJ2-7; a tentative D call is TRBD2 (5 bases match). Sequencing used peripheral blood. The CDR3 here reads CASSFRPGSDEQYF. The DNA sequence is TGTGCCAGCAGCTTCCGGCCGGGGTCTGACGAGCAGTACTTC.